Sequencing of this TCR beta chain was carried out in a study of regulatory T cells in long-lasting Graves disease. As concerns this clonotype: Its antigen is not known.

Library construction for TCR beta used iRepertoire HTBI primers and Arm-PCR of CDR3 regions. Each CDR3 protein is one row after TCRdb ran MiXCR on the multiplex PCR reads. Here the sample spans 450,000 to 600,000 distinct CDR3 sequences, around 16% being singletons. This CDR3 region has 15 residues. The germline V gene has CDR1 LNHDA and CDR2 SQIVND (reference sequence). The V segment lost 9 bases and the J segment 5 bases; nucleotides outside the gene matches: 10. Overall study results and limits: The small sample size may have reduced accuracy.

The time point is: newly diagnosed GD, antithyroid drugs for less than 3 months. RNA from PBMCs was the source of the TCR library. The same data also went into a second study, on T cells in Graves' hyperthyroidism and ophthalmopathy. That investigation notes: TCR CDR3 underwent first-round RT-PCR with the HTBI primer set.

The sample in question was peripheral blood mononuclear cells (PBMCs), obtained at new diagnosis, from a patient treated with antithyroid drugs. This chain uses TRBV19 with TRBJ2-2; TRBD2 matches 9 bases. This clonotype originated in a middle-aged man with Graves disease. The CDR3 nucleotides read TGTGCCAGCAAAATCAGCGGGAGGTGGACCGGGGAGCTGTTTTTT. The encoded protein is CASKISGRWTGELFF.